These 24 T cell receptor beta chains share one sample of origin, sequenced in a study of T cells after yellow fever vaccination. TCRdb recomputed calls from the 5' RACE reads with MiXCR, one row per CDR3 protein. The data hold 300,000 to 400,000 distinct CDR3 sequences, with 3% to 4.5% observed a single time. The sequences come from PBMCs, collected 5 days after the yellow fever booster vaccination. Source of these receptors: a man younger than 35 who received the YFV17D yellow fever vaccine.

The chain links TRBV5-1 to TRBJ1-3; D not resolved. The CDR3 consists of 13 residues. Germline CDR1 reads SGHRS; CDR2 reads YFSETQ. V was trimmed by 0 bases and J by 9 bases, leaving 10 bases between them. CDR3 region: CASSLDSQGTIYF. For the CDR3, the DNA is TGCGCCAGCAGCTTGGACAGCCAAGGCACCATATATTTT.

This clonotype appeared many times. The chain recombines TRBV12-5 with TRBJ2-3; TRBD1 is a possible D gene (6 bases). This CDR3 is built from 13 residues. Trimming shortened V by 7 bases and J by 3 bases, and 11 bases separated the two germline ends. CDR1 and CDR2 (germline): LGHNT, FRNRAP. DNA for the CDR3: TGTGCTAGTGTTCACAGGGTTACAGATACGCAGTATTTT. Its translation: CASVHRVTDTQYF.

This clonotype was seen only a few times. V is TRBV25-1 and J is TRBJ1-1; D unresolved. Trimming stripped 4 bases from V and 1 base from J, with 4 bases between. This CDR3 region has 12 residues. Germline V gene sequence: CDR1 MGHDK, CDR2 SYGVNS. The CDR3 coding sequence is TGTGCCAGCAGTGTAGAGAACACTGAAGCTTTCTTT. Translating it yields CASSVENTEAFF.

The table lists this clonotype with many counts. V usage is TRBV12-3 or TRBV12-4 and J usage is TRBJ1-1; no definite D call. This CDR3 has 14 residues. Trimming left V 2 bases short and J 1 base short, with 8 bases between. CDR3 nucleotide sequence: TGTGCCAGCAGTTTATCCGATTCGAACACTGAAGCTTTCTTT. This sequence encodes CASSLSDSNTEAFF.

This clonotype was recorded many times. The rearrangement links TRBV6-2 or TRBV6-3 to TRBJ1-1, with 8 bases that match TRBD1. The CDR3 is 14 amino acids. Trimming took 4 bases from V and 2 from J; bases not matched to a gene: 3. Germline V gene data show CDR1 as MNHEY and CDR2 as SVGEGT. CDR3 sequence: CASSFGQGNTEAFF. The CDR3 bases are TGTGCCAGCAGTTTCGGACAGGGTAACACTGAAGCTTTCTTT.

The chain uses TRBV6-1 and TRBJ2-6, with no clear D. Germline V lookup: CDR1 MNHNS, CDR2 SASEGT. Trimming pared 1 base from V and 2 bases from J, leaving 6 bases between. This CDR3 is built from 15 residues. The CDR3 protein is CASSEGGAGANVLTF. The CDR3 DNA is TGTGCCAGCAGTGAAGGCGGAGCTGGGGCCAACGTCCTGACTTTC.

The genes are TRBV27 and TRBJ1-1, with 7 bases fitting TRBD1. Germline V gene data show CDR1 as MNHEY and CDR2 as SMNVEV (reference sequence). There are 14 residues in the CDR3. Trimming at V came to 8 bases and at J to 3 bases, leaving 9 bases not matched to a gene. The CDR3 reads CASRRAGGYTEAFF. The CDR3 nucleotides read TGTGCCAGCCGGAGGGCAGGGGGATACACTGAAGCTTTCTTT.

CDR3 sequence: CASSGQGVNEQFF. The CDR3 DNA is TGTGCCAGTAGTGGCCAGGGGGTGAATGAGCAGTTCTTC. This sequence joins TRBV19 and TRBJ2-1; 7 positions match TRBD1. There are 13 residues in the CDR3. In germline, CDR1 is LNHDA, CDR2 SQIVND (reference sequence). The ends lost 5 bases at V and 7 bases at J; junction bases unmatched: 5.

This chain uses TRBV18 with TRBJ1-1; TRBD1 is a possible D gene (6 bases). The CDR3 has 15 amino acids. Germline assignment: CDR1 KGHSH and CDR2 LQKENI. V was cut by 3 bases and J by 3 bases, with 14 bases left in between. The CDR3 spells CASSPSRGMDTEAFF. The CDR3 DNA reads TGTGCCAGCTCACCTTCGAGGGGGATGGACACTGAAGCTTTCTTT.

This clonotype turned up a few times. This chain joins TRBV5-1 and TRBJ2-7; 9 bases fit TRBD2. The CDR3 is 16 amino acids. V shed 0 bases, J shed 1 base, and the junction held 5 bases outside the gene matches. Germline CDR1 SGHRS, CDR2 YFSETQ. DNA for the CDR3: TGCGCCAGCAGCTTGGGCCTAGCGGGGACGTCCTACGAGCAGTACTTC. This sequence encodes CASSLGLAGTSYEQYF.

This clonotype was detected a few times. The chain joins TRBV12-3 or TRBV12-4 to TRBJ2-1; tentative D call: TRBD2 (7 bases). The CDR3 runs to 13 residues. V lost 4 bases and J lost 8, with 12 bases in between. The CDR3, as DNA: TGTGCCAGCAGTTGGGGCGGGGGCGATGAGCAGTTCTTC. Translated, it gives CASSWGGGDEQFF.

The genes are TRBV6-2 or TRBV6-3 and TRBJ2-1; 7 positions match TRBD2. Germline V gene lookup returns CDR1 MNHEY and CDR2 SVGEGT. This CDR3 is built from 16 residues. Trimming cost V 6 bases and J 7 bases; bases outside gene matches: 15. CDR3 region: CASRDPSGAGFNEQFF. CDR3 coding DNA: TGTGCCAGCAGAGACCCATCGGGAGCGGGGTTTAATGAGCAGTTCTTC.

The chain uses TRBV7-7 and TRBJ2-2; 9 bases fit TRBD2. Trimming took 1 base from V and 4 from J; bases not matched to a gene: 7. Germline loops: CDR1 SSHAT, CDR2 FNYEAQ (reference sequence). The CDR3 runs to 17 residues. The CDR3 sequence: CASSLVGGGASTGELFF. The DNA for the CDR3 is TGTGCCAGCAGCTTAGTTGGCGGGGGGGCCTCCACCGGGGAGCTGTTTTTT.

The J gene is TRBJ2-5, the V gene TRBV2; no definite D call. The germline V gene has CDR1 SNHLY and CDR2 FYNNEI. V was clipped by 8 bases and J by 1 base, with 11 bases between them. There are 13 residues in the CDR3. The CDR3 DNA reads as TGTGCCAGCCTCTTGGACGGCCAAGAGACCCAGTACTTC. It codes for CASLLDGQETQYF.

This clonotype was seen more than once but under ten times. The chain combines TRBV5-1 with TRBJ1-4, with no clear D. CDR3 size: 14 residues. V was trimmed by 0 bases and J by 2 bases, leaving 5 bases between them. Germline CDR1 is SGHRS and CDR2 is YFSETQ. This chain's CDR3 is CASSLGVTNEKLFF. The CDR3 DNA reads TGCGCCAGCAGCTTGGGAGTTACTAATGAAAAACTGTTTTTT.

This clonotype was counted a few times. This chain joins TRBV6-2 or TRBV6-3 and TRBJ1-6; TRBD1 matches 10 bases. The CDR3 has 15 amino acids. Trimming took 2 bases from V and 9 from J; bases not matched to a gene: 4. Germline V gene lookup returns CDR1 MNHEY and CDR2 SVGEGT. Written as DNA, the CDR3 is TGTGCCAGCAGTTACGACAGGGGGCACGGTTCACCCCTCCACTTT. The encoded protein is CASSYDRGHGSPLHF.

This clonotype has a handful of counts. The chain's CDR3 is CASSLGAGAPDTQYF. CDR3 in DNA: TGTGCCAGCAGCTTGGGCGCGGGGGCTCCGGATACGCAGTATTTT. This sequence joins TRBV5-5 and TRBJ2-3, with D tentatively TRBD2 (7 bases). This CDR3 is built from 15 residues. The V gene lost 0 bases and the J gene lost 6 bases, with 14 bases spanning the gap. CDR1 is SGHKS and CDR2 is YYEKEE in the germline V gene (reference sequence).

This clonotype was recorded at least ten times. The gene calls are TRBV12-3 or TRBV12-4 and TRBJ1-5; the D is unclear. CDR3 length: 13 amino acids. Deletions cut 7 bases from V and 3 bases from J, with 10 bases between. CDR3 bases: TGTGCCAGCATGGGCCAGGCCAATCAGCCCCAGCATTTT. It codes for CASMGQANQPQHF.

Ten or more counts support this clonotype. DNA for the CDR3: TGTGCCAGCAGCACCCGGGACAGGTTCAACACTGAAGCTTTCTTT. It is translated as CASSTRDRFNTEAFF. The rearrangement joins TRBV7-9 to TRBJ1-1, with 8 bases lining up with TRBD1. CDR3 length: 15 residues. The V gene end was trimmed by 5 bases and the J gene end by 2 bases; junction bases not matched to a gene: 7. Germline lookup yields CDR1 SEHNR and CDR2 FQNEAQ (reference sequence).

This clonotype was seen more than once but under ten times. The chain recombines TRBV7-2 with TRBJ1-2; the D gene is possibly TRBD1 (5 bases). CDR3 length equals 14 residues. Germline V gene data show CDR1 as SGHTA and CDR2 as FQGNSA. Trimming took 4 bases from V and 6 from J, leaving 15 bases between them. The CDR3 here is CASSSPGSHHGYTF. The CDR3 DNA reads as TGTGCCAGCAGCTCCCCAGGGTCCCACCATGGCTACACCTTC. The full variable domain, in which reference TRBV7-2 and TRBJ1-2 provide the parts outside the CDR3, is GAGVSQSPSNKVTEKGKDVELRCDPISGHTALYWYRQSLGQGLEFLIYFQGNSAPDKSGLPSDRFSAERTGGSVSTLTIQRTQQEDSAVYLCASSSPGSHHGYTFGSGTRLTVV.

This clonotype was picked up a small number of times. The chain couples TRBV10-2 to TRBJ2-7, with D uncertain. The CDR3 is made up of 15 amino acids. Looked up from germline, CDR1 is WSHSY and CDR2 is SAAADI. V was shortened by 2 bases and J by 5 bases, with 16 bases between the two germline ends. CDR3 nucleotides: TGCGCCAGCAGTGAGACTGCCCTAACCGGCGACGAGCAGTACTTC. This sequence encodes CASSETALTGDEQYF.

The chain uses TRBV10-2 and TRBJ1-2; the D is unclear. The germline V and J ends were trimmed by 6 bases and 5 bases, with 16 bases remaining between them. Germline assignment: CDR1 WSHSY and CDR2 SAAADI. The CDR3 loop spans 14 amino acids. The CDR3 DNA reads as TGCGCCAGCAGGGAGATCAAGGCCCCTTATGGCTACACCTTC. It codes for CASREIKAPYGYTF.

The chain recombines TRBV6-1 with TRBJ1-5, with 7 bases matching TRBD1. CDR3 length equals 14 residues. V trimming: 5 bases; J trimming: 7 bases; junction bases outside the gene matches: 8. Germline V gene lookup returns CDR1 MNHNS and CDR2 SASEGT. CDR3 sequence: CASSQTGQEQPQHF. The CDR3 region has the DNA TGTGCCAGCAGTCAGACAGGGCAGGAACAGCCCCAGCATTTT.

The chain carries TRBV12-3 or TRBV12-4 and TRBJ1-5; D possibly corresponds to TRBD1 (5 bases). Trimming stripped 6 bases from V and 3 bases from J, with 18 bases between. The CDR3 covers 16 residues. CDR3 DNA sequence: TGTGCCAGCAGCCGCAGAAGGGACGCACTCAATCAGCCCCAGCATTTT. Residues: CASSRRRDALNQPQHF.